Presented here are 27 T cell receptor beta chains from one specimen sequenced in a study of blood T cells in healthy people across ages. A second PCR, run for about 6 to 11 cycles, used a sample-barcoded 5' primer plus a J-beta primer mix. TCRdb processed the 5' RACE reads anew with MiXCR; each CDR3 protein has one entry. The data hold over a million distinct CDR3 sequences, with 42% observed a single time. The specimen was blood. All receptors derive from a woman between 18 and 29 years old in good health.

CDR3 sequence (DNA): TGTGCCGTCGGACAGATTAACACTGAAGCTTTCTTT. The encoded protein is CAVGQINTEAFF. The chain uses TRBV10-3 and TRBJ1-1, with D perhaps matching TRBD1 (6 bases). Trimming took 11 bases from V and 2 from J, leaving 12 bases between them. The CDR3 runs to 12 residues. Germline values: CDR1 ENHRY, CDR2 SYGVKD.

The V call is TRBV6-5, the J call TRBJ2-1, with 14 bases matching TRBD2. CDR3 length: 17 residues. Germline V gene data show CDR1 as MNHEY and CDR2 as SVGAGI. Unmatched junction bases numbered 2, after V lost 2 bases and J lost 2 bases. The CDR3 loop is CASSYGTSGGPYNEQFF. CDR3 nucleotides: TGTGCCAGCAGTTACGGGACTAGCGGGGGACCCTACAATGAGCAGTTCTTC.

The rearrangement uses TRBV24-1 and TRBJ1-1; D remains unclear. The CDR3 has 13 residues. CDR1 and CDR2 (germline): KGHDR, SFDVKD. V was shortened by 4 bases and J by 4 bases, with 9 bases between the two germline ends. The CDR3 DNA sequence: TGTGCCACCAGTGACCTGCTGGGCACTGAAGCTTTCTTT. Its translation: CATSDLLGTEAFF.

This chain links TRBV20-1 with TRBJ2-7; possibly TRBD2 for D (7 bases). This CDR3 is built from 14 residues. Looked up from germline, CDR1 is DFQATT and CDR2 is SNEGSKA (reference sequence). The V end lost 5 bases, the J end lost 2 bases, and 16 bases lay between the germline ends. The chain's CDR3 is CSAPKGGGAYEQYF. Here the CDR3 DNA reads TGCAGTGCTCCTAAGGGGGGGGGAGCCTACGAGCAGTACTTC.

The chain is built from TRBV14 and TRBJ1-2; no firm D call. CDR1 and CDR2 from the germline V gene are SGHDN and FVKESK. The V gene lost 7 bases and the J gene lost 2 bases, with 11 bases spanning the gap. The CDR3 consists of 13 residues. The CDR3 sequence is CASNRGLNYGYTF. In nucleotides, the CDR3 is TGTGCCAGCAACCGTGGACTAAACTATGGCTACACCTTC.

V usage is TRBV20-1 and J usage is TRBJ1-1; D not certain. Germline CDR1 is DFQATT and CDR2 is SNEGSKA (reference sequence). The CDR3 is 14 residues long. Trimming removed 1 base from V and 1 base from J, with 10 bases in between. CDR3 DNA sequence: TGCAGTGCTAGAGTGGTCGGCAGGAACACTGAAGCTTTCTTT. Translation: CSARVVGRNTEAFF.

A word on this clonotype: One end of the junction is discordant with germline, which a read error may explain. This chain joins TRBV5-4 and TRBJ2-3; possible D gene TRBD2, 7 bases. There are 14 residues in the CDR3. The germline CDR1 and CDR2 sequences are SGHNT and YYREEE (reference sequence). The CDR3 region is CATERDTRSDTRYF. CDR3 nucleotide sequence: TGTGCCACCGAGCGGGACACTCGGTCGGATACGCGGTATTTT.

This rearrangement joins TRBV28 to TRBJ2-5, with D perhaps matching TRBD2 (5 bases). V lost 3 bases, J lost 7 bases, and 15 bases lay in between. Germline CDR1 MDHEN, CDR2 SYDVKM. The length of the CDR3 is 14 residues. The CDR3 DNA follows: TGTGCCAGCAGTTTCCTCGGGGTTTACGGGACCCAGTACTTC. Protein sequence: CASSFLGVYGTQYF.

The chain uses TRBV9 and TRBJ1-1; the match to TRBD1 covers 7 bases. V was pared by 0 bases and J by 5 bases, with 7 bases of the junction left unmatched. The V gene's germline CDR1 is SGDLS and CDR2 YYNGEE. CDR3 size: 15 residues. The CDR3 spells CASSVEGAVGTEAFF. CDR3 coding DNA: TGTGCCAGCAGCGTAGAGGGGGCTGTTGGGACTGAAGCTTTCTTT.

The chain employs TRBV3-1 and TRBJ2-1; 10 bases map to TRBD2. The CDR3 runs to 17 residues. J lost 3 bases, V lost 5 bases, and 10 bases had no gene match. Germline CDR1 LGHDT, CDR2 YNNKEL (reference sequence). CDR3: CASSDRTSGGDYNEQFF. The CDR3 DNA is TGTGCCAGCAGCGACCGGACTAGCGGAGGGGACTACAATGAGCAGTTCTTC.

The V and J genes are TRBV9 and TRBJ2-3, with 14 bases matching TRBD2. There are 16 residues in the CDR3. The germline V gene has CDR1 SGDLS and CDR2 YYNGEE. V lost 3 bases to trimming and J lost 6 bases; unmatched junction nucleotides: 6. The CDR3 nucleotides read TGTGCCAGCAGCGCGCCCAGACTAGCGGGGGGGGATACGCAGTATTTT. It translates to CASSAPRLAGGDTQYF.

The rearrangement uses TRBV20-1 and TRBJ2-1; 9 bases are a match to TRBD1. Looked up from germline, CDR1 is DFQATT and CDR2 is SNEGSKA (reference sequence). The CDR3 loop spans 15 amino acids. Losses at the gene ends were 3 bases for V and 6 bases for J; bases not matched to a gene: 9. CDR3 in DNA: TGCAGTGCTAGCATATTCGGGACAGGGCTCAATGAGCAGTTCTTC. Protein sequence: CSASIFGTGLNEQFF.

The gene calls are TRBV7-8 and TRBJ2-1, with TRBD2 as a possible D gene (6 bases). The V end lost 3 bases, the J end lost 5 bases, and 17 bases lay between the germline ends. Germline lookup yields CDR1 SGHVS and CDR2 FQNEAQ. The CDR3 length is 16 residues. DNA for the CDR3: TGTGCCAGCAGCTTTGGCGGGGCGCAACCCGACAATGAGCAGTTCTTC. It translates to CASSFGGAQPDNEQFF.

The chain combines TRBV20-1 with TRBJ2-7, with TRBD2 matching over 11 bases. Germline V lookup: CDR1 DFQATT, CDR2 SNEGSKA (reference sequence). The ends lost 3 bases at V and 2 bases at J; junction bases unmatched: 3. The CDR3 consists of 14 residues. In DNA form, the CDR3 reads TGCAGTGCTAGCAATAGCGGGGGGGCCTACGAGCAGTACTTC. This gives the protein CSASNSGGAYEQYF.

This clonotype was observed at least ten times. J is TRBJ2-6 and V is TRBV3-1; no reliable D call. CDR3 length: 15 amino acids. Trimming took 3 bases from V and 0 from J, leaving 6 bases between them. Germline V lookup: CDR1 LGHDT, CDR2 YNNKEL (reference sequence). The CDR3 nucleotides are TGTGCCAGCAGCCAGAGGACCTCTGGGGCCAACGTCCTGACTTTC. It yields the protein CASSQRTSGANVLTF.

The rearrangement uses TRBV4-1 and TRBJ2-4; 12 bases fit TRBD1. The CDR3 contains 16 residues. V trimming: 2 bases; J trimming: 5 bases; junction bases outside the gene matches: 4. CDR1 is MGHRA and CDR2 is YSYEKL in the germline V gene. DNA of the CDR3: TGCGCCAGCAGCCAAACCGGGACAGGGGGCCAAAACATTCAGTACTTC. It translates to CASSQTGTGGQNIQYF.

This chain links TRBV6-2 or TRBV6-3 with TRBJ2-7; 8 bases are a match to TRBD2. In germline, CDR1 is MNHEY, CDR2 SVGEGT. V trimming: 8 bases; J trimming: 0 bases; junction bases outside the gene matches: 6. The CDR3 length is 14 residues. In DNA, the CDR3 is TGTGCCAGCCATGAAAGCGGGAGCTCCTACGAGCAGTACTTC. It specifies CASHESGSSYEQYF.

This sequence joins TRBV28 and TRBJ2-7, with D possibly matching TRBD1 (6 bases). The CDR3 contains 15 residues. CDR1 MDHEN and CDR2 SYDVKM come from the germline V gene. V lost 6 bases, J lost 0 bases, and 15 bases lay in between. In DNA form, the CDR3 reads TGTGCCAGCAGGGCTACAGGGCTTAACTCCTACGAGCAGTACTTC. This gives the protein CASRATGLNSYEQYF.

The V and J genes are TRBV10-3 and TRBJ2-3; perhaps D is TRBD1 or TRBD2 (5 bases each). Trimming took off 10 bases at V and 8 bases at J, with 22 bases between the two ends. The CDR3 runs to 14 residues. Germline CDR1 is ENHRY and CDR2 is SYGVKD. The CDR3 sequence: CATRWGPGNATQYF. Written as DNA, the CDR3 is TGTGCCACTCGCTGGGGACCTGGCAATGCTACGCAGTATTTT.

CDR3 coding DNA: TGTGCCAGCAGAGTCCAGTTCAATGAGCAGTTCTTC. This translates into CASRVQFNEQFF. The chain is built from TRBV6-1 and TRBJ2-1, with D hard to call. The germline V and J ends were trimmed by 6 bases and 6 bases, with 9 bases remaining between them. This CDR3 comprises 12 residues. Germline V lookup: CDR1 MNHNS, CDR2 SASEGT.

J is TRBJ2-7 and V is TRBV18, with D perhaps matching TRBD1 (5 bases). Per the germline V gene, CDR1 is KGHSH and CDR2 is LQKENI. This CDR3 spans 15 amino acids. Trimming cost V 2 bases and J 3 bases, with 14 bases left between them. CDR3 region: CASSPGAADNYEQYF. The CDR3 nucleotides read TGTGCCAGCTCACCAGGGGCAGCCGATAACTACGAGCAGTACTTC.

This clonotype was found once. This could be a read error, since a much larger clone is one nucleotide away. The chain has TRBV7-2 and TRBJ1-4; the D is unclear. The CDR3 sequence is 13 residues long. CDR1 is SGHTA and CDR2 is FQGNSA in the germline V gene. The ends were cut back, 6 bases at V and 8 bases at J, with 13 bases in the middle. The CDR3 reads CASSFRGSEKLFF. The CDR3 DNA is TGTGCCAGCAGTTTTAGAGGAAGCGAAAAACTGTTTTTT.

About this clonotype: One junction end disagrees with the germline gene, perhaps due to a read error. This chain uses TRBV5-6 with TRBJ2-3, with D possibly being TRBD2 (5 bases). The CDR3 extends over 15 amino acids. Germline CDR1 and CDR2: SGHDT and YYEEEE. As DNA, the CDR3 is TGTGCCAGCAGCTTGCGGACTCTTCGGGCAGAGACGCAGTATTTT. Translated: CASSLRTLRAETQYF. Looking up the rest from reference TRBV5-6 and TRBJ2-3 gives the full variable domain: DAGVTQSPTHLIKTRGQQVTLRCSPKSGHDTVSWYQQALGQGPQFIFQYYEEEERQRGNFPDRFSGHQFPNYSSELNVNALLLGDSALYLCASSLRTLRAETQYFGPGTRLTVL.

This clonotype was counted once. The rearrangement joins TRBV6-7 to TRBJ1-2, with TRBD1 matching over 8 bases. TRBV6-7 is assigned to the ORF class and has an uncertain function. J was trimmed by 3 bases and V by 5 bases; bases with no gene match: 8. This CDR3 spans 15 amino acids. The CDR3, as DNA: TGTGCCAGCAGTCCGCCCCAGGGGGCGGACTATGGCTACACCTTC. Its translation is CASSPPQGADYGYTF.

This clonotype has a count of ten or more. The chain employs TRBV4-1 and TRBJ2-3; 7 bases fit TRBD1. In germline, CDR1 is MGHRA, CDR2 YSYEKL. The CDR3 has 15 amino acids. After removal of 4 bases from V and 1 base from J, the junction contained 5 bases not matched to a gene. In DNA form, the CDR3 reads TGCGCCAGCAGCCCTCGACAGGGAGGCACAGATACGCAGTATTTT. Protein: CASSPRQGGTDTQYF.

There are a few counts of this clonotype. The chain has TRBV5-1 and TRBJ2-5; no firm D call. The CDR3 has 15 residues. Germline loops: CDR1 SGHRS, CDR2 YFSETQ. Between the trimmed V and J ends, which lost 0 bases and 4 bases, there was a span of 13 bases. The CDR3 reads CASSLVPGRIETQYF. The CDR3, as DNA: TGCGCCAGCAGCTTGGTACCCGGCCGGATAGAGACCCAGTACTTC.

This clonotype turned up a few times. The J gene is TRBJ2-7, the V gene TRBV5-1; D uncertain. The V gene's germline CDR1 is SGHRS and CDR2 YFSETQ. V was clipped by 5 bases and J by 2 bases, with 11 bases between them. The CDR3 contains 13 residues. The CDR3 sequence is CASSFETTYEQYF. The CDR3 DNA reads as TGCGCCAGCAGTTTTGAAACCACCTACGAGCAGTACTTC.